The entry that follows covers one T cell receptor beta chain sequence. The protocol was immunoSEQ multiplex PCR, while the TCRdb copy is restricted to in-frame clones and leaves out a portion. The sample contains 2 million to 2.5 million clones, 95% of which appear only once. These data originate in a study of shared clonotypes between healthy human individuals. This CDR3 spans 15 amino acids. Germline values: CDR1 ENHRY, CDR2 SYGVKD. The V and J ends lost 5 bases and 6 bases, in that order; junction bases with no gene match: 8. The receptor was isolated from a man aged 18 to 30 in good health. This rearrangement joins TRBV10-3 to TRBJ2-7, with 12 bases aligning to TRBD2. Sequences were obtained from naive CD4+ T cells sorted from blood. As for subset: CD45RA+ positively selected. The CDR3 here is CAISPGLAGLGEQYF. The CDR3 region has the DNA TGTGCCATCAGTCCCGGACTAGCGGGACTCGGCGAGCAGTACTTC.